This T cell receptor beta chain came from a study of technical replicates of blood from several donors. This clone was seen only a few times. This CDR3 has 17 amino acids. The V and J ends lost 3 bases and 2 bases, in that order; junction bases with no gene match: 8. The germline gives CDR1 SEHNR, CDR2 FQNEAQ (reference sequence). Some clones are missing from TCRdb's copy, which holds only in-frame ones; the method was immunoSEQ multiplex PCR. The sample contains approximately 15,000 clones, roughly 84% of which appear only once. This TCR derives from a human donor in good health. This chain links TRBV7-9 with TRBJ2-3, with 10 bases identical to TRBD2. The sequencing input was PBMCs. In nucleotides, the CDR3 is TGTGCCAGCAGCTTCAGGCTAGCGGGAGTTGACACAGATACGCAGTATTTT. Residues: CASSFRLAGVDTDTQYF.